This paragraph reports one T cell receptor (beta chain). Blood RNA came from unsorted whole blood; germline DNA was also extracted. What was collected before surgery was approximately 4 milliliters of peripheral blood. The sample originates from a study of tumor-infiltrating lymphocytes in primary liver carcinoma. On the study more broadly: T1-T3 N0M0 was the stage of the tumors, which were roughly 4 to 10 cm across.

The CDR3 spans 17 residues. Trimming left V 3 bases short and J 4 bases short, with 20 bases between. Looked up from germline, CDR1 is SGHDT and CDR2 is YYEEEE. From around 500 ng of total RNA, TCR beta-specific cDNA was reverse-transcribed using a constant-region primer. Three-round nested multiplex PCR performed with slightly modified ARM-PCR produced the TCR beta libraries. Forward primers for TRBV1-TRBV30 and a C-beta reverse primer served the first two PCR rounds, at about 11 cycles each. TCRdb used MiXCR to reprocess the multiplex PCR reads, holding one entry per CDR3 protein. The sample comprises around 330,000 distinct CDR3 sequences, about 62% of which are singletons, and 9% to 10% rests with the top ten.

The specimen was peripheral blood. The sequence was collected from a middle-aged man with primary liver carcinoma and hepatitis B virus infection. This chain connects TRBV5-6 to TRBJ2-1; a weak D match, TRBD2 (6 bases). The CDR3 protein is CASSSSIVGGWYNEQFF. In DNA, the CDR3 is TGTGCCAGCAGCTCGTCAATAGTGGGAGGTTGGTACAATGAGCAGTTCTTC.